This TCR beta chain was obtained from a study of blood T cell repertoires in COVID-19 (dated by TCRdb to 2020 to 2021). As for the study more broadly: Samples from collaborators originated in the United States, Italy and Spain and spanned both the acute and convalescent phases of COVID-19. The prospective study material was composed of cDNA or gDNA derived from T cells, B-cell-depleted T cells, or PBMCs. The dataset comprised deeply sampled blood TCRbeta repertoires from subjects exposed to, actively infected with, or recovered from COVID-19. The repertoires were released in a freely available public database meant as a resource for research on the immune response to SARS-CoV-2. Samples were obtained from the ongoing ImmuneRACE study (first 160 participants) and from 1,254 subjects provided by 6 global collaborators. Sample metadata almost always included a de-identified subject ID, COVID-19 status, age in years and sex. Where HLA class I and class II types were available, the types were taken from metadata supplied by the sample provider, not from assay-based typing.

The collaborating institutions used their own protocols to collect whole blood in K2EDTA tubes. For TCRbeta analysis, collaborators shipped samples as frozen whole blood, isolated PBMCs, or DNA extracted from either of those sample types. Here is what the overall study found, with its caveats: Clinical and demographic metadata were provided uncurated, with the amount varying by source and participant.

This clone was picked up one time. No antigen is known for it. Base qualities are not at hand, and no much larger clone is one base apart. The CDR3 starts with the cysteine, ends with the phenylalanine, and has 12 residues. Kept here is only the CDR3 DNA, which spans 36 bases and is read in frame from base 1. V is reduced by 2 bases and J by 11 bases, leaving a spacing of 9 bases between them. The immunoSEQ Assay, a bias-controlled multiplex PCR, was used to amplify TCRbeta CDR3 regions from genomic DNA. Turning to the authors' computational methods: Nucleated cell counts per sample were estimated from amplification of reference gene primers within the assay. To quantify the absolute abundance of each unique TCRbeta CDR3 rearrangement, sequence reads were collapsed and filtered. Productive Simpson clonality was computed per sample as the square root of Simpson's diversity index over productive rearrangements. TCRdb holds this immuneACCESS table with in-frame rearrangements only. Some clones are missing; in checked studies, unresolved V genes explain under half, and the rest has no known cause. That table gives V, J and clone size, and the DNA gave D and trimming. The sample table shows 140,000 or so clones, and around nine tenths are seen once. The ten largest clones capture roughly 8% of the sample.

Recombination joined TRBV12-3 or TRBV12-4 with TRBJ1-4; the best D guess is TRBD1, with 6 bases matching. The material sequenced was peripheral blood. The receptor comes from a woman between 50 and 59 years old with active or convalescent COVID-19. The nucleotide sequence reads TGTGCCAGCAGTTTATATAGGGGGAAACTGTTTTTT. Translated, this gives CASSLYRGKLFF.